This T cell receptor beta chain stems from a study of technical replicates of blood from a handful of donors. Generated by immunoSEQ multiplex PCR, the TCRdb table keeps only in-frame clones and is missing some. Of about 82,000 clones in the sample, 94% are singletons; the top ten hold about 0.4%. Germline CDR1 and CDR2: LGHNA and YNFKEQ. This CDR3 has 15 residues. Trimming stripped 0 bases from V and 4 bases from J, with 13 bases between. The chain recombines TRBV4-2 with TRBJ2-7, with D maybe TRBD1 (6 bases). Sequencing input: T cells isolated from PBMCs. The sequence derives from a human donor in good health. Here the CDR3 reads CASSQDPGQFYEQYF. In DNA form, the CDR3 reads TGTGCCAGCAGCCAAGACCCCGGACAGTTTTACGAGCAGTACTTC.